Listed below are T cell receptor beta chains from one sample, sequenced in a study of blood T cells in healthy people across ages. TCRdb processed the 5' RACE reads anew with MiXCR; each CDR3 protein has one entry. The data contain hundreds of thousands of distinct CDR3 sequences, nearly 60% of them singletons. The sample comprised blood. Receptor source: a man aged 25-40 years in good health. Both conserved end residues are part of each CDR3. The D gene is left open where the match is weak. Rows may omit the clone size; those that give it use once, few, many or a size class.

size	D	V	J	CDR3	DNA
-	-	TRBV6-2/TRBV6-3	TRBJ2-7	CASSYSRRLYEQYF	TGTGCCAGCAGTTATTCCCGCCGCCTCTACGAGCAGTACTTC
few	TRBD1	TRBV4-2	TRBJ2-4	CASSQEAGTAKNIQYF	TGTGCCAGCAGCCAAGAGGCCGGGACAGCTAAAAACATTCAGTACTTC
-	-	TRBV10-3	TRBJ2-1	CAIREGGGEYNEQFF	TGTGCCATCCGGGAAGGGGGAGGGGAGTACAATGAGCAGTTCTTC
-	-	TRBV29-1	TRBJ2-1	CSVPSAAYNEQFF	TGCAGCGTTCCGTCGGCCGCCTACAATGAGCAGTTCTTC
-	-	TRBV6-6	TRBJ1-2	CAIKKSPGGYTF	TGTGCCATCAAAAAATCTCCAGGGGGCTACACCTTC
few	-	TRBV20-1	TRBJ2-3	CSASDLASGTDTQYF	TGCAGTGCTAGTGATTTGGCTAGCGGCACAGATACGCAGTATTTT
few	TRBD2	TRBV20-1	TRBJ2-5	CSAIAGGETQYF	TGCAGTGCCATAGCGGGGGGTGAGACCCAGTACTTC
few	-	TRBV7-2	TRBJ1-5	CASSTRGGSNQPQHF	TGTGCCAGCAGCACCAGGGGTGGGAGCAATCAGCCCCAGCATTTT
-	-	TRBV27	TRBJ2-7	CASRGPFSSYEQYF	TGTGCCAGCAGAGGCCCCTTCAGCTCCTACGAGCAGTACTTC
few	TRBD2	TRBV27	TRBJ2-1	CASRSGTSVSNEQFF	TGTGCCAGCAGATCGGGGACTAGTGTGTCCAATGAGCAGTTCTTC
-	TRBD1	TRBV15	TRBJ2-2	CATSRDRDVGELFF	TGTGCCACCAGCAGGGACAGGGACGTCGGGGAGCTGTTTTTT
many	-	TRBV6-1	TRBJ2-7	CASSVETAYEQYF	TGTGCCAGCAGTGTAGAGACAGCCTACGAGCAGTACTTC
few	TRBD1	TRBV20-1	TRBJ1-2	CSARAPVGQGLEGYTF	TGCAGTGCTAGGGCTCCTGTAGGACAGGGGCTGGAGGGCTACACCTTC
-	-	TRBV12-3/TRBV12-4	TRBJ2-7	CASSQQVNYEQYF	TGTGCCAGCAGTCAACAGGTGAACTACGAGCAGTACTTC
-	-	TRBV20-1	TRBJ2-7	CSAQGDGSMIYEQYF	TGCAGTGCCCAAGGTGACGGGAGTATGATCTACGAGCAGTACTTC
-	TRBD2	TRBV2	TRBJ2-5	CASRVAGGPETQYF	TGTGCCAGCAGGGTAGCGGGGGGGCCGGAGACCCAGTACTTC
-	TRBD2	TRBV7-2	TRBJ2-3	CASSLRRERTHIQYF	TGTGCCAGCAGCTTAAGGCGGGAGCGCACACATATACAGTATTTT
-	-	TRBV27	TRBJ2-1	CVSSLAASTYNEQFF	TGTGTCAGCAGTTTGGCGGCTTCCACTTACAATGAGCAGTTCTTC
few	-	TRBV6-2/TRBV6-3	TRBJ2-5	CASRKGPETQYF	TGTGCCAGCAGAAAGGGTCCCGAGACCCAGTACTTC
many	-	TRBV12-3/TRBV12-4	TRBJ2-5	CASSFGVEETQYF	TGTGCCAGCAGTTTCGGAGTTGAGGAGACCCAGTACTTC
-	-	TRBV6-6	TRBJ1-2	CASRLHGYTF	TGTGCCAGCAGACTTCATGGCTACACCTTC
-	-	TRBV20-1	TRBJ2-7	CSATTAYEQYF	TGCAGTGCTACGACAGCCTACGAGCAGTACTTC
-	-	TRBV30	TRBJ2-5	CAWQSFKETQYF	TGTGCCTGGCAGAGTTTTAAAGAGACCCAGTACTTC
few	-	TRBV6-6	TRBJ2-1	CASSPTKDHEQFF	TGTGCCAGCAGTCCGACTAAGGACCATGAGCAGTTCTTC
-	-	TRBV9	TRBJ2-5	CASSVGGSEETQYF	TGTGCCAGCAGCGTTGGCGGAAGCGAAGAGACCCAGTACTTC
-	TRBD1	TRBV20-1	TRBJ2-1	CSAWTGQGGGANEQFF	TGCAGTGCGTGGACGGGACAGGGCGGTGGGGCCAATGAGCAGTTCTTC
-	TRBD2	TRBV20-1	TRBJ2-7	CSARYLSGVSSYEQYF	TGCAGTGCTAGGTATCTCAGCGGGGTAAGCTCCTACGAGCAGTACTTC
many	TRBD2	TRBV6-2/TRBV6-3	TRBJ2-7	CASSPGGPYEQYF	TGTGCCAGCAGTCCGGGAGGGCCCTACGAGCAGTACTTC
-	-	TRBV6-4	TRBJ2-1	CASSAATSSYNEQFF	TGTGCCAGCTCCGCGGCGACTAGCTCCTACAATGAGCAGTTCTTC
few	-	TRBV20-1	TRBJ2-4	CSAEPRGIEGLAQYF	TGCAGTGCGGAACCACGCGGGATTGAGGGACTGGCGCAGTACTTC
-	-	TRBV6-1	TRBJ1-1	CASSGHLNTEAFF	TGTGCCAGCAGTGGGCATTTGAACACTGAAGCTTTCTTT
-	-	TRBV4-2	TRBJ2-5	CASSQGTGEVEAQYF	TGTGCCAGCAGCCAAGGAACAGGGGAGGTGGAGGCCCAGTACTTC
-	-	TRBV20-1	TRBJ1-1	CSARKELNTEAFF	TGCAGTGCTAGAAAGGAATTGAACACTGAAGCTTTCTTT
-	-	TRBV5-1	TRBJ1-2	CASSTGHGGDYGYTF	TGCGCCAGCAGCACCGGACACGGTGGGGACTATGGCTACACCTTC
-	TRBD1	TRBV10-3	TRBJ2-1	CATQGGASNEQFF	TGTGCCACCCAAGGGGGCGCAAGCAATGAGCAGTTCTTC
-	TRBD2	TRBV12-3/TRBV12-4	TRBJ2-1	CASSRSGGANNEQFF	TGTGCCAGCAGTCGCAGCGGGGGGGCCAACAATGAGCAGTTCTTC
-	-	TRBV28	TRBJ2-5	CASSPPGFLETQYF	TGTGCCAGCAGTCCGCCCGGCTTTCTAGAGACCCAGTACTTC
-	-	TRBV4-1	TRBJ2-7	CASSQETLSYEQYF	TGCGCCAGCAGCCAAGAGACTTTATCCTACGAGCAGTACTTC
-	TRBD1	TRBV12-3/TRBV12-4	TRBJ1-5	CASSLADRGGQPQHF	TGTGCCAGCAGTTTAGCGGACAGGGGGGGTCAGCCCCAGCATTTT
-	-	TRBV10-3	TRBJ2-3	CAISELKSSTDTQYF	TGTGCCATCAGTGAGTTGAAGTCTAGCACAGATACGCAGTATTTT
-	-	TRBV7-9	TRBJ1-2	CASSSLFLSGGDTF	TGTGCCAGCAGCTCCCTCTTCCTCTCGGGAGGCGACACCTTC
-	TRBD1	TRBV5-1	TRBJ2-3	CASSLASGTGGTDTQYF	TGCGCCAGCAGCTTGGCCTCCGGGACAGGCGGGACAGATACGCAGTATTTT
-	-	TRBV7-9	TRBJ2-5	CASSLDRTGTRETQYF	TGTGCCAGCAGCTTAGACCGGACTGGAACCCGGGAGACCCAGTACTTC
-	-	TRBV6-5	TRBJ2-7	CASTPRGGSSYEQYF	TGTGCCAGCACCCCGAGGGGCGGGTCCTCCTACGAGCAGTACTTC
-	-	TRBV7-2	TRBJ2-7	CASSLASDYEQYF	TGTGCCAGCAGCTTAGCATCCGACTACGAGCAGTACTTC
-	-	TRBV28	TRBJ2-5	CASSSRARVWPKYF	TGTGCCAGCAGTTCGAGAGCCAGGGTTTGGCCCAAGTACTTC
-	TRBD1	TRBV7-9	TRBJ2-7	CASSQTGGVEQYF	TGTGCCAGCAGCCAGACAGGGGGAGTGGAGCAGTACTTC
-	TRBD2	TRBV6-2/TRBV6-3	TRBJ2-3	CASSYPAGASTDTQYF	TGTGCCAGCAGTTACCCGGCGGGAGCTAGCACAGATACGCAGTATTTT